The 19 T cell receptor beta chains in this list originate from one sample, sequenced in a study of blood T cell repertoires in COVID-19. The table came from immunoSEQ multiplex PCR; TCRdb's copy has only in-frame clones and leaves some out. In the table there are under 250,000 clones, about 89% of which are singletons. Sequenced input: peripheral blood. The source of these receptors is a man in his sixties who had recovered from COVID-19.

The chain links TRBV27 to TRBJ2-3, with 11 nucleotides matching TRBD1. The junction had 8 bases not matched to a gene; V was cut back by 4 bases and J by 8 bases. Germline-derived CDR1 and CDR2 are MNHEY and SMNVEV (reference sequence). This CDR3 region has 15 residues. In DNA, the CDR3 is TGTGCCAGCAGTTCTCAGGACAGGGGGCTTCGTACGCAGTATTTT. This translates into CASSSQDRGLRTQYF.

The chain carries TRBV6-6 and TRBJ2-3; 11 bases line up with TRBD2. The CDR3 contains 16 residues. Germline V gene data show CDR1 as MNHNY and CDR2 as SVGAGI (reference sequence). Losses at the gene ends were 0 bases for V and 1 base for J; bases not matched to a gene: 0. CDR3 amino acids: CASSYSLAGGTDTQYF. Written as DNA, the CDR3 is TGTGCCAGCAGTTACTCACTAGCGGGGGGCACAGATACGCAGTATTTT.

CDR3: CASGSYLGQEAFF. CDR3 in DNA: TGTGCTAGTGGTTCCTACCTGGGACAAGAAGCTTTCTTT. The V and J genes are TRBV12-5 and TRBJ1-1; a weak D match, TRBD1 (6 bases). V lost 4 bases and J lost 8, with 14 bases in between. Germline V gene data show CDR1 as LGHNT and CDR2 as FRNRAP. The CDR3 loop spans 13 amino acids. Based on the CDR3 plus reference TRBV12-5 and TRBJ1-1, the full variable domain is DARVTQTPRHKVTEMGQEVTMRCQPILGHNTVFWYRQTMMQGLELLAYFRNRAPLDDSGMPKDRFSAEMPDATLATLKIQPSEPRDSAVYFCASGSYLGQEAFFGQGTRLTVV.

This clone was found once. The rearrangement links TRBV19 to TRBJ1-6, with D uncertain. V lost 3 bases and J 5 bases, leaving 11 bases between the germline ends. The CDR3 covers 15 residues. Germline V gene data show CDR1 as LNHDA and CDR2 as SQIVND (reference sequence). This CDR3 is CASSIRTLNNSPLHF. CDR3 DNA: TGTGCCAGTAGTATCAGGACTCTTAATAATTCACCCCTCCACTTT.

This sequence joins TRBV6-2 or TRBV6-3 and TRBJ2-7; D may be TRBD2 (6 bases). The ends were cut back, 6 bases at V and 0 bases at J, with 21 bases in the middle. CDR3 length: 17 amino acids. Germline CDR1 MNHEY, CDR2 SVGEGT. The CDR3 loop reads CASSYILLGGPSYEQYF. The CDR3 DNA reads as TGTGCCAGCAGCTATATCCTCTTGGGGGGTCCCTCCTACGAGCAGTACTTC.

The rearrangement links TRBV11-2 to TRBJ2-7, with TRBD2 as a possible D gene (7 bases). Trimming left V 0 bases short and J 6 bases short, with 12 bases between. The CDR3 sequence is 14 residues long. Germline V gives CDR1 SGHAT, CDR2 FQNNGV. The CDR3 loop reads CASSLERGQGEQYF. CDR3 DNA sequence: TGTGCCAGCAGCTTAGAGCGGGGGCAGGGCGAGCAGTACTTC.

J is TRBJ1-2 and V is TRBV15; 7 bases are shared with TRBD1. V shed 5 bases and J 2 bases; nucleotides not matched to a gene: 8. The CDR3 loop spans 15 amino acids. The V gene's germline CDR1 is LNHNV and CDR2 YYDKDF (reference sequence). The CDR3 DNA is TGTGCCACCAGCTCTCGACAGGGCTGGAACTATGGCTACACCTTC. Its translation: CATSSRQGWNYGYTF.

V usage is TRBV5-1 and J usage is TRBJ2-7, with D tentatively TRBD2 (6 bases). Germline values: CDR1 SGHRS, CDR2 YFSETQ. CDR3 length: 14 amino acids. Trimming shortened V by 4 bases and J by 1 base, and 12 bases separated the two germline ends. The chain's CDR3 is CASSLSSVSYEQYF. CDR3 bases: TGCGCCAGCAGCCTCTCTAGCGTTTCCTACGAGCAGTACTTC.

The rearrangement links TRBV4-1 to TRBJ2-1; D is undetermined. Germline assignment: CDR1 MGHRA and CDR2 YSYEKL. The length of the CDR3 is 13 residues. Trimming shortened V by 1 base and J by 5 bases, and 6 bases separated the two germline ends. Here the CDR3 reads CASSQVNNNEQFF. The CDR3 nucleotides read TGCGCCAGCAGCCAAGTAAACAACAATGAGCAGTTCTTC.

V is TRBV12-3 or TRBV12-4 and J is TRBJ2-5; the D is unclear. V was pared by 8 bases and J by 7 bases, with 14 bases between. CDR3 size: 12 residues. CDR3 nucleotide sequence: TGTGCCAGCGGTGTCTCCGCAGGGACCCAGTACTTC. Translation: CASGVSAGTQYF.

This clone turned up a few times. The chain links TRBV7-9 to TRBJ2-7, with a tentative D call TRBD1 (5 bases). CDR1 and CDR2 (germline): SEHNR, FQNEAQ (reference sequence). The CDR3 runs 18 residues. Deletions cut 0 bases from V and 3 bases from J, with 21 bases between. The CDR3 DNA is TGTGCCAGCAGCTTAGCTGGCCAGGGCTGGGCCAGTGACTACGAGCAGTACTTC. Translating it yields CASSLAGQGWASDYEQYF.

The chain is built from TRBV6-6 and TRBJ1-3; D unclear. Germline V gene lookup returns CDR1 MNHNY and CDR2 SVGAGI (reference sequence). The V end was cut by 2 bases, the J end by 2 bases, with 7 bases between. The CDR3 is made up of 14 amino acids. The CDR3 is CASSYGQPGNTIYF. CDR3 in DNA: TGTGCCAGCAGTTACGGGCAGCCTGGAAACACCATATATTTT.

The V call is TRBV13, the J call TRBJ2-1, with TRBD1 identical over 8 bases. V dropped 3 bases and J dropped 6; count of bases not matched to a gene: 4. CDR1 and CDR2 (germline): PRHDT, FYEKMQ (reference sequence). This CDR3 spans 14 amino acids. CDR3 in amino acids: CASSFTGGLNEQFF. The CDR3 nucleotides read TGTGCCAGCAGCTTTACAGGGGGTCTCAATGAGCAGTTCTTC. The full variable domain, in which reference TRBV13 and TRBJ2-1 provide the parts outside the CDR3, is AAGVIQSPRHLIKEKRETATLKCYPIPRHDTVYWYQQGPGQDPQFLISFYEKMQSDKGSIPDRFSAQQFSDYHSELNMSSLELGDSALYFCASSFTGGLNEQFFGPGTRLTVL.

This chain links TRBV4-1 with TRBJ2-2; the match to TRBD1 covers 11 bases. The CDR3 has 17 amino acids. The V and J ends lost 0 bases and 7 bases, in that order; junction bases with no gene match: 7. Germline V gene lookup returns CDR1 MGHRA and CDR2 YSYEKL. CDR3 sequence reads: CASSQDPGQGGIGELFF. Written as DNA, the CDR3 is TGCGCCAGCAGCCAAGATCCGGGACAGGGGGGTATCGGGGAGCTGTTTTTT.

The J gene is TRBJ2-1, the V gene TRBV9; 10 bases fit TRBD2. In germline, CDR1 is SGDLS, CDR2 YYNGEE. V shed 0 bases, J shed 9 bases, and the junction held 6 bases outside the gene matches. The CDR3 totals 15 residues. CDR3 bases: TGTGCCAGCAGCGTAGTTAGCGGGGGGATGGGTGAGCAGTTCTTC. This sequence encodes CASSVVSGGMGEQFF. Full variable domain (outside the CDR3, taken from reference TRBV9 and TRBJ2-1): DSGVTQTPKHLITATGQRVTLRCSPRSGDLSVYWYQQSLDQGLQFLIQYYNGEERAKGNILERFSAQQFPDLHSELNLSSLELGDSALYFCASSVVSGGMGEQFFGPGTRLTVL.

The chain employs TRBV14 and TRBJ2-1; 8 bases match TRBD2. This CDR3 contains 14 residues. The V gene's germline CDR1 is SGHDN and CDR2 FVKESK. With 0 bases clipped from V and 8 bases from J, the junction kept 3 bases outside the gene matches. This CDR3 reads CASSQDWTSYEQFF. Here the CDR3 DNA reads TGTGCCAGCAGCCAAGACTGGACTAGCTATGAGCAGTTCTTC.

This rearrangement joins TRBV10-3 to TRBJ1-3; D perhaps matches TRBD1 (5 bases). Germline lookup yields CDR1 ENHRY and CDR2 SYGVKD. Trimming shortened V by 10 bases and J by 1 base, and 11 bases separated the two germline ends. CDR3 length equals 13 residues. The CDR3, as DNA: TGTGCCACAGGAGGGACTTCTGGAAACACCATATATTTT. Translating gives CATGGTSGNTIYF.

This clone occurred a few times. The chain links TRBV27 to TRBJ1-3; 7 bases line up with TRBD1. CDR1 is MNHEY and CDR2 is SMNVEV in the germline V gene (reference sequence). The CDR3 loop spans 14 amino acids. The ends lost 6 bases at V and 4 bases at J; junction bases unmatched: 6. CDR3: CASRSTGPGNTIYF. The DNA for the CDR3 is TGTGCCAGCAGGTCGACAGGGCCAGGAAACACCATATATTTT.

The chain carries TRBV5-1 and TRBJ2-1, with 10 bases fitting TRBD2. Germline V gene sequence: CDR1 SGHRS, CDR2 YFSETQ. J lost 8 bases, V lost 6 bases, and 8 bases had no gene match. The CDR3 runs 14 residues. The chain's CDR3 is CASTTGTSVYEQFF. Written as DNA, the CDR3 is TGCGCCAGCACGACCGGGACTAGCGTCTATGAGCAGTTCTTC.